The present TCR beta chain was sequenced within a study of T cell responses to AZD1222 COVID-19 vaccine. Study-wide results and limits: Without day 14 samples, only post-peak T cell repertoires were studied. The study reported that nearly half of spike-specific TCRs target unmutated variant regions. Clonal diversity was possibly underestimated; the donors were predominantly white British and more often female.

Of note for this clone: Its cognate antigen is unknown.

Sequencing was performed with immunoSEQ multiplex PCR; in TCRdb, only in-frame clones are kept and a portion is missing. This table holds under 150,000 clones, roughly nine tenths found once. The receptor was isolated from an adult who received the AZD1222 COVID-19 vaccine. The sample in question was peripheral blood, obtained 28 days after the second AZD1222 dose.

The CDR3 DNA reads TGTGCCAGCAAAGCGGGGGGACAGGGGGAAAACACCATATATTTT. Its translation: CASKAGGQGENTIYF. The J gene is TRBJ1-3, the V gene TRBV6-5, with 11 nucleotides matching TRBD1. CDR1 and CDR2 (germline): MNHEY, SVGAGI. CDR3 length: 15 residues. V lost 7 bases and J lost 6; bases outside the gene matches: 8.